This entry features one T cell receptor beta chain sequence. The target of this receptor is not known. No per-base quality is available; no much larger clone lies one base away. V lost 2 bases and J lost 4 bases; the stretch between them is 14 bases long. The CDR3 sequence holds 15 residues, the cysteine and phenylalanine included. Only the CDR3 part of the read is kept: 45 bases, read in frame from the first base. For CDR1 and CDR2, the germline V gene lists MDHEN and SYDVKM. Separate from the roughly 700-subject first cohort, the validation cohort of roughly 120 subjects was the group to which the donors belonged. The data originate from a study of cytomegalovirus exposure and HLA in healthy donors (dated 2017 in TCRdb). Context from the whole study: According to a later analysis, one platform produced both the roughly 110 validation repertoires and the approximately 660 repertoires of the first cohort. The study aimed to test whether signatures of past pathogen exposure could be identified by cataloging public T cell receptors. Along with the roughly 710-subject first cohort, a separate validation cohort of 120 different subjects was used. To predict cytomegalovirus infection status, the study combined high-throughput TCR immunosequencing, statistical association of individual TCRs with disease status, and machine learning. Overall study outcomes, separate from this receptor: The validation cohort had no HLA typing available for a later analysis, so co-occurrence within that cohort was assessed over all 120 or so repertoires. Most TCR sequences were seen in very few donors, while some public TCRs were found in many individuals. Subsequent analysis determined that TCRs grouped into clusters in the first cohort also showed a tendency toward co-occurrence across the 120 validation repertoires, and 90% to 95% of cluster scores exceeded 0. In vitro tests confirmed that three of the cytomegalovirus-associated TCR beta chains recognize cytomegalovirus antigens. The authors suggested that the approach could potentially be generalized to other disease states and immunological phenotypes. The classifier was reported to diagnose cytomegalovirus status with high specificity and sensitivity in both the original and validation cohorts. The study listed over 150 TCR beta chains as associated with cytomegalovirus.

Library generation was performed with the immunoSEQ multiplex PCR assay. The authors' pipeline ran thus. A statistical classification framework was built for diagnosing cytomegalovirus status from the catalog of TCR beta chain sequences. Entries here come from immuneACCESS through TCRdb and include only in-frame sequences with V and J called. Some clones fail to appear in such tables; in the studies checked, an unresolved V gene covers under half of the shortfall, and the cause of the remainder is unknown. Clonal size and the V and J genes are those of that table, whereas D and trimming came from the DNA. A total of 90,000 to 110,000 clones appear in this sample, approximately 91% of them only once. Roughly 2.2% of the sample rests with the top ten.

Sequenced material: PBMCs. The rearrangement joined TRBV28 to TRBJ1-1; TRBD1 is perhaps the D gene, given 5 matching bases. The TCR comes from a woman aged 18-35 years in good health and CMV-seronegative. The sequenced DNA: TGTGCCAGCAGTTTAGGACAAGACTTCGTCACTGAAGCTTTCTTT. Its amino acids are CASSLGQDFVTEAFF.